This T cell receptor beta chain was profiled in a study of blood T cells in healthy people across ages. Study-wide results and caveats: Researchers report that TCR beta diversity correlated strongly with naive T cell percentage. PBMCs were not sorted, which prevented a conclusive comparison of naive versus antigen-experienced cells.

As to this clonotype: What it binds is not known.

Next came a second PCR, run for 7 to 11 cycles, which used a sample-barcoded 5' primer along with a J-beta primer mix. Tags on each cDNA molecule came from a template-switch adaptor with 12 random nucleotides. TCRdb called the 5' RACE reads again in MiXCR, with one record for every CDR3 protein. Of fewer than 2 million distinct CDR3 sequences detected, approximately 39% appear once; the ten largest clones hold under 25%. The CDR3 has 15 amino acids. Trimming shortened V by 5 bases and J by 7 bases, and 17 bases separated the two germline ends. Sequenced sample: blood. The TCR was taken from a human donor in good health. The chain links TRBV12-3 or TRBV12-4 to TRBJ1-4, with D perhaps matching TRBD1 (6 bases). CDR3 sequence reads: CASSDRGRGVEKLFF. The CDR3 nucleotides are TGTGCCAGCAGTGATCGGGGCAGGGGAGTTGAAAAACTGTTTTTT.